One T cell receptor (beta chain) is described in this entry. This receptor's antigen is unknown. No much larger clone exists at a distance of one base, and base qualities are not known. These data are taken from a study of blood T cell repertoires in COVID-19 (dated by TCRdb to between 2020 and 2021). As for the study more broadly: The collaborator samples originated in the United States, Italy and Spain and spanned the acute and convalescent phases of COVID-19. Where available, HLA class I and class II types were obtained from metadata supplied by the sample provider rather than from assay-based typing. The material from the prospective study consisted of cDNA or gDNA derived from T cells, B-cell-depleted T cells, or PBMCs. The samples were drawn from the first 160 participants of the ongoing ImmuneRACE study and from more than 1,000 subjects provided by 6 global collaborators. The sample metadata nearly always contained a de-identified subject ID, COVID-19 status, age in years and sex. A freely available public database, intended as a resource for researchers studying the immune response to SARS-CoV-2, is where the repertoires were released. Deeply sampled blood TCRbeta repertoires from subjects exposed to, actively infected with, or recovered from COVID-19 were included in the dataset. Results the study describes overall, beyond this receptor: Clinical and demographic metadata were provided uncurated, with the amount varying by source and participant.

TCRbeta CDR3 regions were amplified from genomic DNA using the immunoSEQ Assay, a bias-controlled multiplex PCR. The study's processing was this. The number of nucleated cells in each sample was estimated from the amplification of reference gene primers within the assay. Sequence reads were collapsed and filtered to measure the absolute abundance of every unique TCRbeta CDR3 rearrangement. For each sample, productive Simpson clonality was calculated as the square root of Simpson's diversity index over productive rearrangements. TCRdb holds this immuneACCESS table with in-frame rearrangements only. Some clones are missing; in checked studies, unresolved V genes explain under half, and the rest has no known cause. From that table come the V and J calls and clone size; the DNA was used to work out D and trimming. Counted in this sample were more than 35,000 clones; about 85% of them appeared once. The ten largest account for over 20% of the sample.

From cysteine to phenylalanine, the CDR3 is 14 amino acids long. The only DNA kept is the CDR3, 42 bases in frame from the first base. V trim: 6 bases; J trim: 2 bases; unmatched bases: 7. CDR1 and CDR2 (MNHEY, SVGAGI) derive from the germline V gene. Each collaborating institution followed its own protocols to collect whole blood in K2EDTA tubes. For TCRbeta analysis, collaborator samples were shipped as frozen whole blood, as isolated PBMCs, or as DNA extracted from either sample type. Source material: peripheral blood. The rearranged chain carries TRBV6-5 and TRBJ2-7, with TRBD1 identical over 7 junction bases. The receptor's source is a man aged 55 to 70 with acute or convalescent COVID-19. Read as DNA, the sequence is TGTGCCAGCAGCAGACAGGGCGTCCCCTACGAGCAGTACTTC. Translated, this is CASSRQGVPYEQYF.